This T cell receptor (beta chain) derives from a study of T-cell reconstitution after alpha-beta-depleted transplantation in children (dated by TCRdb to the mid-2010s). About the full investigation: Using TCR repertoire profiling, the study followed T-cell immune reconstitution in a quantitative way in children after TCRalphabeta/CD19-depleted allogeneic hematopoietic cell transplantation.

The library was made by PCR. TCRdb names Illumina HiSeq 2500 as the instrument used. TCR library preparation used molecular barcoding, with unique molecular identifiers applied to normalize quantification of the TCRbeta repertoire. Starting from the raw public reads, TCRdb applied fastp trimming at Q25, assembled clones with MiXCR and retained in-frame beta chains. Each record represents a unique CDR3 protein, reported with the most common genes and DNA among its rows. This sample lists around 530,000 distinct CDR3 sequences; less than 35% were detected once. Around 2.4% of the sample goes to the ten largest clones. Trimming leaves V shorter by 6 bases and J shorter by 4 bases, with the junction holding 4 bases beyond the gene matches. CDR1 MNHNS and CDR2 SASEGT were looked up in the germline V gene. The CDR3, from cysteine to phenylalanine, totals 13 residues. Solely the CDR3 DNA is kept, with 39 bases framed from the first base.

As to this clonotype: Its antigen remains unidentified. No clone much larger than this one lies a single base away; base qualities are absent.

Recombination linked TRBV6-1 to TRBJ1-1; the central 8 bases match TRBD1. Sequences were derived from PBMCs from the stem cell graft donor, sampled from the stem cell graft. The source is a human donor who donated a stem cell graft to a child with aplastic anemia. Here the CDR3 is given as CASRRDRGTEAFF. In nucleotides, the sequence is TGTGCCAGCAGGCGAGACAGGGGCACTGAAGCTTTCTTT.